The clone carrying this TCR beta chain was seen many times. No antigen is known for it. This entry belongs to a study of identical twins. General observations from the study: Abundant cord blood beta clonotypes carried fewer insertions; memory repertoires showed none.

This CDR3 spans 14 amino acids. With V trimmed by 6 bases and J by 4 bases, 8 bases remained unmatched. Template switching created a universal primer site, and the cDNA included unique molecular identifiers. MiXCR was run by TCRdb on the 5' RACE reads, yielding one entry per CDR3 protein. The sample yields under 900,000 distinct CDR3 sequences, about 12% seen once. This sample was also put to use in a study of yellow fever vaccine responses in identical twins. From that report: The T cell response to vaccination in identical twins was reportedly partly convergent and partly personalized.

This chain connects TRBV12-3 or TRBV12-4 to TRBJ2-5; 7 bases are shared with TRBD1. The sequenced sample was PBMCs. The sequence was obtained from a woman under 30 in good health. In nucleotides, the CDR3 is TGTGCCAGCAGCGCAGGGGGAGTGGGAGAGACCCAGTACTTC. It codes for CASSAGGVGETQYF.